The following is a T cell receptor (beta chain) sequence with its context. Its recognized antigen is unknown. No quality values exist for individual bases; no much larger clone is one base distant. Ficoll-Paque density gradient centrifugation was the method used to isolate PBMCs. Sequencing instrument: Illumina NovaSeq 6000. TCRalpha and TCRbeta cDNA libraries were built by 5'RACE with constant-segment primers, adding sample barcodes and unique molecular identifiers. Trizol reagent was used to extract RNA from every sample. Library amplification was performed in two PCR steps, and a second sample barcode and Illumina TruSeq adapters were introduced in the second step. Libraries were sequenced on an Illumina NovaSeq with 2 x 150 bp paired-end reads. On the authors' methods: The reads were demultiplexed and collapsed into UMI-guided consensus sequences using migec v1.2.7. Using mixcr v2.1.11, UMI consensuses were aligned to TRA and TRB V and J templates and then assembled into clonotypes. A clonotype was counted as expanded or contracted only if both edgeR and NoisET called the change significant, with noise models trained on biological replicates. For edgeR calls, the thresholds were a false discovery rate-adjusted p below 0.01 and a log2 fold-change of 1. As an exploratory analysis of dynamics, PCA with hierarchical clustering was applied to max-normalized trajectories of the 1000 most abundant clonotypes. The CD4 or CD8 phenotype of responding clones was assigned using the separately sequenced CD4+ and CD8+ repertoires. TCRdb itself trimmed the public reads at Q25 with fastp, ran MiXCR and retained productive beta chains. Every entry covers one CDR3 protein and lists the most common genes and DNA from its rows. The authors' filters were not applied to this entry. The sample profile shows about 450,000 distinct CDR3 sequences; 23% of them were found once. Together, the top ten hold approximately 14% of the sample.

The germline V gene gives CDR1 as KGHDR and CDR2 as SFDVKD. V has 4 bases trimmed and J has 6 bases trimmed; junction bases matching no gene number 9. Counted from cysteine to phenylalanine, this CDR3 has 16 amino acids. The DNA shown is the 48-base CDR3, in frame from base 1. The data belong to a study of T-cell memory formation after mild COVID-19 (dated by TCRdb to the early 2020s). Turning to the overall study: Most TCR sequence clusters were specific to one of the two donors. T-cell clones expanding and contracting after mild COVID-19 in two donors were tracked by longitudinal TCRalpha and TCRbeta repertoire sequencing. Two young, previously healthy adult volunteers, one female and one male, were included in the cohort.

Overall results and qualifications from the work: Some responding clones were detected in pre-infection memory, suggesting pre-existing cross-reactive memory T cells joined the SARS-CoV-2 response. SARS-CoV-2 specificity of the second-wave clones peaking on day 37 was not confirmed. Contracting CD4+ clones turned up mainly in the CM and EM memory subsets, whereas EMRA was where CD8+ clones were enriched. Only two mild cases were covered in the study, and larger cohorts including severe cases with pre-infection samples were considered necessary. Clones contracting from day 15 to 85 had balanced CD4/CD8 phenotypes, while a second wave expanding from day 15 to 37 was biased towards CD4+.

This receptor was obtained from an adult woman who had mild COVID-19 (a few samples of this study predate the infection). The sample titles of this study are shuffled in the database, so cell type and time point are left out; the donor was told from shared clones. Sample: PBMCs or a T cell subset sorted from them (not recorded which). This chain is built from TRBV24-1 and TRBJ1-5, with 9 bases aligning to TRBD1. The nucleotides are TGTGCCACCAGTGAGAGAGGACAGGGGATATCTCAGCCCCAGCATTTT. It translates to CATSERGQGISQPQHF.